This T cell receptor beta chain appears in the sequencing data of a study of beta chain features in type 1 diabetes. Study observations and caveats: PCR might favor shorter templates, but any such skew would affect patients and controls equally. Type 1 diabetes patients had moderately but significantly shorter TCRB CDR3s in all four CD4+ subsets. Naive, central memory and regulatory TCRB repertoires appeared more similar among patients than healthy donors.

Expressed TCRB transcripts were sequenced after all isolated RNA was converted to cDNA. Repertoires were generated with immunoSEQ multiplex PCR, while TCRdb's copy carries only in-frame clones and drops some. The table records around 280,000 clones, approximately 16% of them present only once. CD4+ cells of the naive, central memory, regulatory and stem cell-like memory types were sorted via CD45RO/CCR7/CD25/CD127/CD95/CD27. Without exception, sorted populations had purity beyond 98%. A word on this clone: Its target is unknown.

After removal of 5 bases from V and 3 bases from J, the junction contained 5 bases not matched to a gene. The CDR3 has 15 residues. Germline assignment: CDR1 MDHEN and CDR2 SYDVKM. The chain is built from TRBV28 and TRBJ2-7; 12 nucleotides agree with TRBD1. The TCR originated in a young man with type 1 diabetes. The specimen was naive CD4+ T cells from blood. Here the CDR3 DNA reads TGTGCCAGCAGTCCAGGGACAGGGGGCTTCTACGAGCAGTACTTC. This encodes CASSPGTGGFYEQYF.